The clone carrying this T cell receptor beta chain has only a few counts. The target antigen is unknown. Using CD45RO/CCR7/CD25/CD127/CD95/CD27, CD4+ naive, central memory, regulatory and stem cell-like memory cells were sorted. The data originate from a study of beta chain features in type 1 diabetes. Study-level information: No age, gender or cell yield differences were seen between patients and healthy donors. The study, taken as a whole, reports: Within patients, naive, central memory and Treg TCRB repertoires seemed more similar than within healthy donors.

What was sequenced were expressed TCRB transcripts, since all of the isolated RNA had been reverse transcribed. The average read count of naive, central memory and regulatory T cell samples was approximately 4 million. Here immunoSEQ multiplex PCR was the method, and the copy in TCRdb shows in-frame clones only, minus some. This table has around 400,000 clones, approximately 16% appearing once. The sequence was collected from a woman between 18 and 29 years old in good health. The sequencing input was naive CD4+ T cells from blood.

The CDR3, as DNA: TGCGCCAGCAGCCGCCAGGGACAGGGATCCTACGAGCAGTACTTC. Its translation is CASSRQGQGSYEQYF. The chain has TRBV4-1 and TRBJ2-7, with 9 bases lining up with TRBD1. The V and J ends lost 4 bases and 1 base, in that order; junction bases with no gene match: 5. Germline CDR1 MGHRA, CDR2 YSYEKL. CDR3 length: 15 residues.